This TCR beta chain was captured by sequencing in a study of Ad26.COV2.S vaccination and SARS-CoV-2 variants. Broader study findings: Spike-specific CD8+ and CD4+ T cell responses reportedly showed substantial breadth after vaccination. Non-spike TCR breadth showed similarity between vaccine and placebo recipients. Higher spike-specific TCR breadth was found in vaccine recipients than in placebo recipients.

Unmatched junction bases numbered 9, after V lost 0 bases and J lost 2 bases. Germline CDR1 MNHEY, CDR2 SVGEGT. There are 18 residues in the CDR3. Data came from immunoSEQ multiplex PCR; TCRdb stores just in-frame clones and leaves some out. In the table there are around 250,000 clones, 87% of which are singletons. Treatment denoted: about 20 received Ad26.COV2.S at low or high dose, single or two shots; a few received placebo; per-sample allocation not given. Samples analyzed were those drawn on day 63 after the first vaccine or placebo injection. In Boston, the donor was an adult between 18-55 years of age. Concerning this clone itself: Its antigen is not identified.

The TCR comes from a person aged 18 to 65 who received the Ad26.COV2.S COVID-19 vaccine or a placebo. This sample comprised peripheral blood, obtained in a trial of Ad26.COV2.S vaccine versus placebo. This chain joins TRBV6-2 or TRBV6-3 and TRBJ2-3; 9 bases map to TRBD2. CDR3 bases: TGTGCCAGCAGTTACTCGAGGCTAGCGGGGACTCTCACAGATACGCAGTATTTT. Translation: CASSYSRLAGTLTDTQYF.